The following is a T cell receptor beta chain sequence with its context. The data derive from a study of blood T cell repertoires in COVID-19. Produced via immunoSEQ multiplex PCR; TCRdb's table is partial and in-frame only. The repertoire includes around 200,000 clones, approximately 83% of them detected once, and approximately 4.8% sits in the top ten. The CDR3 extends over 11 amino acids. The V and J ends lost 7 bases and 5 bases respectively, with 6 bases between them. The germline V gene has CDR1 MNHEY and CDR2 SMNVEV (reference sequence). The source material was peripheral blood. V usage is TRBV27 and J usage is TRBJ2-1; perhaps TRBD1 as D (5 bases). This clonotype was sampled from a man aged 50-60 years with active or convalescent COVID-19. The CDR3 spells CASTGHNEQFF. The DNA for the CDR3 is TGTGCCAGCACAGGGCACAATGAGCAGTTCTTC.